The 10 T cell receptor beta chains below all came from one sample that was sequenced in a study of blood T cell repertoires in COVID-19. Data came from immunoSEQ multiplex PCR; TCRdb stores just in-frame clones and leaves some out. The sample carries about 140,000 clones, approximately 83% recorded once. Sequencing used peripheral blood. The receptors were sampled from a woman aged 55-69 years with acute or convalescent COVID-19.

The chain uses TRBV11-3 and TRBJ2-2, with D perhaps matching TRBD1 (5 bases). CDR1 and CDR2 from the germline V gene are SGHNT and YENEEA. This CDR3 is built from 17 residues. The V end was cut by 1 base, the J end by 0 bases, with 12 bases between. CDR3 sequence reads: CASSLGARETNTGELFF. CDR3 coding DNA: TGTGCCAGCAGCTTAGGGGCCAGGGAAACGAACACCGGGGAGCTGTTTTTT.

This clone is a singleton in its sample. The chain recombines TRBV6-4 with TRBJ1-1, with a tentative D call TRBD1 (6 bases). The CDR3 covers 18 residues. CDR1 is MRHNA and CDR2 is SNTAGT in the germline V gene. The V and J ends lost 5 bases and 5 bases respectively, with 27 bases between them. CDR3 loop: CASSLATADSLVRTEAFF. CDR3 nucleotide sequence: TGTGCCAGCAGTCTTGCCACAGCGGACAGCCTTGTTAGAACTGAAGCTTTCTTT.

This clone was counted a single time. The chain couples TRBV7-9 to TRBJ2-7; TRBD2 agrees at 12 bases. Germline CDR1 and CDR2: SEHNR and FQNEAQ (reference sequence). The trim removed 4 bases at V and 3 bases at J, leaving 10 bases unmatched. This CDR3 is 17 amino acids long. CDR3 protein: CASSSETSGSKFYEQYF. CDR3 DNA sequence: TGTGCCAGCAGCTCGGAGACTAGCGGGAGTAAGTTCTACGAGCAGTACTTC.

The V and J genes are TRBV30 and TRBJ1-6; 7 nucleotides line up with TRBD1. This CDR3 comprises 15 residues. Germline V CDR1 and CDR2: GTSNPN, SVGIG (reference sequence). With V trimmed by 2 bases and J by 9 bases, 10 bases remained unmatched. CDR3 residues: CAWSYSGGLGSPLHF. The CDR3 region has the DNA TGTGCCTGGAGTTATTCAGGGGGTTTGGGTTCACCCCTCCACTTT. The whole variable domain, filled in from reference TRBV30 and TRBJ1-6, reads SQTIHQWPATLVQPVGSPLSLECTVEGTSNPNLYWYRQAAGRGLQLLFYSVGIGQISSEVPQNLSASRPQDRQFILSSKKLLLSDSGFYLCAWSYSGGLGSPLHFGNGTRLTVT.

This clone appeared a few times. The chain is built from TRBV6-5 and TRBJ1-6; tentatively, D is TRBD1 (6 bases). This CDR3 contains 15 residues. CDR1 and CDR2 (germline): MNHEY, SVGAGI. Between the trimmed V and J ends, which lost 2 bases and 14 bases, there was a span of 19 bases. CDR3 DNA sequence: TGTGCCAGCAGTTACAGCCTACAGGGATACGGGACCCTCCACTTT. It is translated as CASSYSLQGYGTLHF.

The chain has TRBV7-2 and TRBJ1-1; no definite D call. CDR1 and CDR2 from the germline V gene are SGHTA and FQGNSA. V gave up 1 base and J gave up 4 bases, with 4 bases separating them. This CDR3 region has 12 residues. This CDR3 reads CASSLGVTEAFF. The CDR3 region has the DNA TGTGCCAGCAGCTTAGGCGTCACTGAAGCTTTCTTT.

The V gene is TRBV19, the J gene TRBJ2-7, with TRBD2 matching over 9 bases. CDR1 is LNHDA and CDR2 is SQIVND in the germline V gene (reference sequence). The CDR3 runs 14 residues. The V gene end was trimmed by 7 bases and the J gene end by 4 bases; junction bases not matched to a gene: 8. The CDR3 coding sequence is TGTGCCAGTACCCCGACTAGCGGACAATACGAGCAGTACTTC. This sequence encodes CASTPTSGQYEQYF.

The V and J genes are TRBV11-3 and TRBJ2-7, with D tentatively TRBD2 (9 bases). The CDR3 has 14 residues. The germline V gene has CDR1 SGHNT and CDR2 YENEEA. V lost 5 bases and J 4 bases, leaving 15 bases between the germline ends. CDR3 in amino acids: CASSQGAGGYEQYF. In nucleotides, the CDR3 is TGTGCCAGCAGCCAGGGGGCGGGGGGGTACGAGCAGTACTTC. The entire variable domain, with the rest obtained from reference TRBV11-3 and TRBJ2-7, is as follows: EAGVVQSPRYKIIEKKQPVAFWCNPISGHNTLYWYLQNLGQGPELLIRYENEEAVDDSQLPKDRFSAERLKGVDSTLKIQPAELGDSAVYLCASSQGAGGYEQYFGPGTRLTVT.

The chain combines TRBV25-1 with TRBJ2-5, with a weak D call TRBD1 (6 bases). This CDR3 contains 14 residues. Trimming pared 4 bases from V and 1 base from J, leaving 10 bases between. CDR1 and CDR2 (germline): MGHDK, SYGVNS. CDR3 region: CASSGRDIQETQYF. Here the CDR3 DNA reads TGTGCCAGCAGTGGACGGGACATCCAAGAGACCCAGTACTTC.

This clone was observed a handful of times. The chain employs TRBV30 and TRBJ1-5; perhaps TRBD1 as D (6 bases). The CDR3 extends over 20 amino acids. Trimming removed 0 bases from V and 0 bases from J, with 24 bases in between. CDR1 and CDR2 (germline): GTSNPN, SVGIG (reference sequence). CDR3 in DNA: TGTGCCTGGAGTGTACAGGCGGACCCAGGGGTCCCATATAGCAATCAGCCCCAGCATTTT. As protein: CAWSVQADPGVPYSNQPQHF.